The present T cell receptor beta chain was sequenced within a study of shared clonotypes between healthy human individuals. Original processing notes: ImmunoSEQ sequences covered only the junction and lacked quality scores; filtering therefore differed. Generated by immunoSEQ multiplex PCR, the TCRdb table keeps only in-frame clones and is missing some. Clone size and V and J calls were adopted from that table, with D and trimming inferred from the DNA. The sample holds about 1,500,000 clones, more than 95% seen once. This clone has just one count. CDR1 and CDR2 (germline): KGHSH, LQKENI. This CDR3 is 15 amino acids long. V dropped 4 bases and J dropped 6 bases, with 17 bases sitting between them.

This receptor was taken from a young man in good health. This chain links TRBV18 with TRBJ2-3; maybe TRBD2 (6 bases). Sequencing used naive CD4+ T cells sorted from blood. The subset here: CD45RA+ positively selected. The chain's CDR3 is CASSQITSPTDTQYF. CDR3 DNA sequence: TGTGCCAGCTCACAAATAACTAGCCCGACGGATACGCAGTATTTT.